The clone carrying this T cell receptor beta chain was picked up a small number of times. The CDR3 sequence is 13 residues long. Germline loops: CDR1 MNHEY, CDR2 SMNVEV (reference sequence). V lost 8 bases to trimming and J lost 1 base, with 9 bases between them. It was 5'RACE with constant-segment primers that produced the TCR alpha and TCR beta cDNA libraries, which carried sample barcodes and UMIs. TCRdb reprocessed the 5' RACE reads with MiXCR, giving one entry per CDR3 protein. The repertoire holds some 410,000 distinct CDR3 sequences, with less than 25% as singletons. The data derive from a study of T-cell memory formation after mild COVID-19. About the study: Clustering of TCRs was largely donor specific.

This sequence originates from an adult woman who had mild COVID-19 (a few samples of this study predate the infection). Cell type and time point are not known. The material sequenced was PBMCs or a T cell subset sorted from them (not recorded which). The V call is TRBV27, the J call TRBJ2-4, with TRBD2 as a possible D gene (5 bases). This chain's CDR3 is CASPGEAKNIQYF. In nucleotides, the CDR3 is TGTGCCAGCCCCGGGGAGGCCAAAAACATTCAGTACTTC.